Listed below are T cell receptor beta chains from one sample, sequenced in a study of T cell responses to AZD1222 COVID-19 vaccine. TCRdb's table, derived via immunoSEQ multiplex PCR, lists solely in-frame clones and lacks some. The sample consists of about 110,000 clones, 94% of them appearing once. The sequencing here drew on peripheral blood, taken 28 days after the second AZD1222 dose. These receptors came from an adult who received the AZD1222 COVID-19 vaccine. Both conserved end residues are part of each CDR3. A D gene is named only where the DNA matches it firmly. The size of a clone is reported for some rows only, either as once, few or many, or as a class for expanded clones.

j_gene	d_gene	abundance	v_gene	CDR3nt	CDR3aa
TRBJ1-4	.	.	TRBV10-2	TGCGCCAGCAGTGTGGCCTTAGAAGGTGAAAAACTGTTTTTT	CASSVALEGEKLFF
TRBJ2-5	.	.	TRBV5-1	TGCGCCAGCAGCTTCTCGACTAGTCGGGGGCAAGAGACCCAGTACTTC	CASSFSTSRGQETQYF
TRBJ2-1	TRBD2	.	TRBV5-1	TGCGCCAGCAGCTCCGTCCTCCAGCGGGAGGGAAATGAGCAGTTCTTC	CASSSVLQREGNEQFF
TRBJ2-1	.	.	TRBV19	TGTGCCAGCCGGGACGGACCCTTCAATGAGCAGTTCTTC	CASRDGPFNEQFF
TRBJ1-5	.	.	TRBV6-2/TRBV6-3	TGTGCCAGCAGTTTACAGCGCCCGGGGTATCAGCCCCAGCATTTT	CASSLQRPGYQPQHF
TRBJ2-7	.	.	TRBV5-1	TGCGCCAGCAGCTTACAGGGAAGTAACTACGAGCAGTACTTC	CASSLQGSNYEQYF
TRBJ1-1	TRBD1	.	TRBV6-5	TGTGCCAGCAGTACCCTAGGCAGGGGGGGCACTGAAGCTTTCTTT	CASSTLGRGGTEAFF
TRBJ2-5	.	.	TRBV5-1	TGCGCCAGCAGTGACATGACGAGAGAGACCCAGTACTTC	CASSDMTRETQYF
TRBJ2-2	.	.	TRBV19	TGTGCCAGTACGACATCTACGAACACCGGGGAGCTGTTTTTT	CASTTSTNTGELFF
TRBJ1-5	.	.	TRBV12-5	TGTGCTAGTGGTTTTGACCAGCCCCAGCATTTT	CASGFDQPQHF
TRBJ1-1	.	.	TRBV5-1	TGCGCCAGCAGCTACTACGGGACTGAAGCTTTCTTT	CASSYYGTEAFF
TRBJ2-2	.	.	TRBV18	TGTGCCAGCTCACCACCGTTCGGGAATGCCGGGGAGCTGTTTTTT	CASSPPFGNAGELFF
TRBJ2-7	TRBD2	once	TRBV6-5	TGTGCCAGCACCTTAGACGGGGGGTTCTACGAGCAGTACTTC	CASTLDGGFYEQYF
TRBJ1-2	TRBD1	.	TRBV27	TGTGCCAGCAGTTTAGAGAATCAGGGGACAGGGGGCAAAAACTATGGCTACACCTTC	CASSLENQGTGGKNYGYTF
TRBJ1-2	.	.	TRBV19	TGTGCCAGCAGCCGCAGTATAGGGGAAAGCTACACCTTC	CASSRSIGESYTF
TRBJ1-1	.	.	TRBV12-5	TGTGCTAGTGGTTTGGTACTTTCTACCCCGAACACTGAAGCTTTCTTT	CASGLVLSTPNTEAFF
TRBJ1-1	.	.	TRBV3-1/TRBV3-2	TGTGCCAGCAGCCAGGGGGAAACTGCAGCTTTCTTT	CASSQGETAAFF
TRBJ2-1	.	.	TRBV27	TGTGCCAGCAGTCCGCGAACCTATTGGGATGAGCAGTTCTTC	CASSPRTYWDEQFF
TRBJ1-1	.	.	TRBV20-1	TGCAGTGCTAAACCGAACACTGAAGCTTTCTTT	CSAKPNTEAFF
TRBJ2-2	.	.	TRBV14	TGTGCCAGCAGCCAAACGCCAGGACTTAACACCGGGGAGCTGTTTTTT	CASSQTPGLNTGELFF
TRBJ1-5	.	.	TRBV9	TGTGCCAGCAGCGTAGGGGGGAACGGTCAGCCCCAGCATTTT	CASSVGGNGQPQHF
TRBJ2-6	TRBD1	once	TRBV5-1	TGCGCCAGCAGCTTGGTACAGGGGGCTGACGGGGCCAACGTCCTGACTTTC	CASSLVQGADGANVLTF
TRBJ1-2	.	.	TRBV2	TGTGCCAGCAGTGAAGGTCTCGACCAGTTATACACCTTC	CASSEGLDQLYTF
TRBJ2-1	.	.	TRBV11-3	TGTGCCAGCAGCTTAGACAGGGGATCGTACAATGAGCAGTTCTTC	CASSLDRGSYNEQFF
TRBJ1-2	TRBD1	.	TRBV27	TGTGCCAGCAGTTTACGATGGCAGGGGGCGGATGGCTACACCTTC	CASSLRWQGADGYTF
TRBJ2-5	.	.	TRBV27	TGTGCCAGCAGTTTAAATAATGGGGGGGGCCTCCAAGAGACCCAGTACTTC	CASSLNNGGGLQETQYF
TRBJ1-4	TRBD1	.	TRBV6-5	TGTGCCAGCAGCTTCGGGACAGTGCCTAATGAAAAACTGTTTTTT	CASSFGTVPNEKLFF
TRBJ1-1	TRBD1	.	TRBV10-1	TGCGCCAGCAGTGAGTGGACAGGGTCTATTGCTTTCTTT	CASSEWTGSIAFF
TRBJ2-7	TRBD2	once	TRBV5-6	TGTGCCAGCAGCTTGGGTATCACTAGCGGAAATACGCGGGAGCAGTACTTC	CASSLGITSGNTREQYF
TRBJ1-4	.	.	TRBV27	TGTGCCAGCTGGGGCAGGGAAGGCGAAAAACTGTTTTTT	CASWGREGEKLFF
TRBJ1-2	.	.	TRBV18	TGTGCCAGCTCATCCACAGCCGGAGGTAACTATGGCTACACCTTC	CASSSTAGGNYGYTF
TRBJ1-1	TRBD1	few	TRBV4-1	TGCGCCAGCAGCCGTATTCAGCTCAGGGGGCGAGGGGAGAACACTGAAGCTTTCTTT	CASSRIQLRGRGENTEAFF
TRBJ2-1	.	.	TRBV7-8	TGTGCCAGCGCCCCAGCTAATGAGCAGTTCTTC	CASAPANEQFF
TRBJ2-1	.	once	TRBV29-1	TGCAGCGTTGAAGGAAGGGGGTCCTACAATGAGCAGTTCTTC	CSVEGRGSYNEQFF
TRBJ2-2	.	.	TRBV12-3/TRBV12-4	TGTGCCAGCAGTTTCCTGGGGAGCGGGGAGCTGTTTTTT	CASSFLGSGELFF
TRBJ1-1	.	once	TRBV3-1/TRBV3-2	TGTGCCAGCAGCCAAGTCGGGGGTGACACTGAAGCTTTCTTT	CASSQVGGDTEAFF
TRBJ2-7	.	.	TRBV29-1	TGCAGCGTTCTGCTAGTTGAGCGTGTCTACGAGCAGTACTTC	CSVLLVERVYEQYF
TRBJ1-2	.	.	TRBV10-1	TGCGCCAGCAGCGAGAGTACCGATAACTATGGCTACACCTTC	CASSESTDNYGYTF
TRBJ2-1	TRBD2	.	TRBV7-9	TGTGCCAGCAGCCCAACGCCTTCCGGGACTACCAGCAATGAGCAGTTCTTC	CASSPTPSGTTSNEQFF
TRBJ2-5	.	.	TRBV25-1	TGTGCCAGCAGTGAATTACCAGGTTACAAAGAGACCCAGTACTTC	CASSELPGYKETQYF
TRBJ1-5	.	.	TRBV18	TGTGCCAGCTCATCCCCAAATCAGCCCCAGCATTTT	CASSSPNQPQHF
TRBJ1-2	.	once	TRBV7-8	TGTGCCAGCAGCTTTACCGGACTGATGGGCTATGGCTACACCTTC	CASSFTGLMGYGYTF
TRBJ1-4	.	.	TRBV27	TGTGCCAGCAGCCAAACACCAGCAACTAATGAAAAACTGTTTTTT	CASSQTPATNEKLFF
TRBJ2-5	TRBD2	once	TRBV7-7	TGTGCCAGCAGCTTGACTAGCGGGAGGGCCTGGGAGACCCAGTACTTC	CASSLTSGRAWETQYF
TRBJ1-1	TRBD1	.	TRBV2	TGTGCCAGCAGTCGGGACAGGGGGAACACTGAAGCTTTCTTT	CASSRDRGNTEAFF
TRBJ2-7	.	.	TRBV29-1	TGCAGCGAACTCTCCGAGCAGTACTTC	CSELSEQYF
TRBJ1-3	.	once	TRBV7-7	TGTGCCAGCAGCTTGGCGACAGGCTCTGGAAACACCATATATTTT	CASSLATGSGNTIYF
TRBJ1-1	TRBD1	.	TRBV18	TGTGCCAGCTCACCAACGGGACAGGGGGCCGGAGCTTTCTTT	CASSPTGQGAGAFF
TRBJ1-2	TRBD1	.	TRBV19	TGTGCCAGTAGTATCCCTTCGGGACAGGTAGGGCTCAACTATGGCTACACCTTC	CASSIPSGQVGLNYGYTF
TRBJ2-1	.	.	TRBV9	TGTGCCAGCAGCTCCATGAGCACCTACAATGAGCAGTTCTTC	CASSSMSTYNEQFF
TRBJ2-7	.	.	TRBV6-5	TGTGCCAGCAGAGGACAGTCCTACGAGCAGTACTTC	CASRGQSYEQYF
TRBJ1-3	TRBD1	.	TRBV6-5	TGTGCCAGCAGTTACGGGACAGGGGCTGGAAACACCATATATTTT	CASSYGTGAGNTIYF
TRBJ1-5	.	.	TRBV19	TGTGCCAGTACCCCTAGCAATCAGCCCCAGCATTTT	CASTPSNQPQHF
TRBJ1-5	.	.	TRBV6-5	TGTGCCACCCGTCGGGGGCAGGAACAGCCCCAGCATTTT	CATRRGQEQPQHF
TRBJ2-7	TRBD2	.	TRBV19	TGTGCCAGTAAACGGGGGGACTCCTACGAGCAGTACTTC	CASKRGDSYEQYF
TRBJ1-1	.	.	TRBV13	TGTGCCAGCAGCCAGGGAGGCGGGGCTGAAGCTTTCTTT	CASSQGGGAEAFF